Described below is a single T cell receptor beta chain sequence and its context. These data belong to a study of blood T cell repertoires in COVID-19. Study in general: Some COVID-19 samples were acute and others convalescent; all came from the United States, Italy and Spain. T cells, B-cell-depleted T cells, or PBMCs provided the cDNA or gDNA that served as material.

Germline V gives CDR1 MNHNS, CDR2 SASEGT. CDR3 length: 14 residues. V lost 2 bases to trimming and J lost 5 bases, with 11 bases between them. Per the original data handling: Reference gene primer amplification gave estimated nucleated cell counts. TCRdb's copy holds only in-frame clones and misses some; the assay was immunoSEQ multiplex PCR. V, J and clone size were drawn from that table, and D and trimming were deduced from the DNA. This sample has 20,000 to 25,000 clones, with 80% to 90% found just once. The material sequenced was peripheral blood. V usage is TRBV6-1 and J usage is TRBJ2-3; maybe TRBD1 (6 bases). This receptor was obtained from a human donor with active COVID-19. The donor label of this sample is uncertain. The CDR3 DNA reads TGTGCCAGCAGTGAATTATGGACAGAAGATACGCAGTATTTT. Translation: CASSELWTEDTQYF.